These 29 T cell receptor beta chains share one sample of origin, sequenced in a study of shared clonotypes between healthy human individuals. Assay: immunoSEQ multiplex PCR; the TCRdb copy retains only in-frame clones and omits some. The data contain about 1.1 million clones, 70% to 80% of them singletons. The sample was memory CD4+ T cells from PBMCs. Noted subset: CD45RA-negative fraction. The source is a man aged 18-30 years in good health. Some clones in this sample may be carry-over from other donors' samples.

This chain joins TRBV29-1 and TRBJ1-1, with TRBD1 as a possible D gene (5 bases). The CDR3 has 13 residues. Germline loops: CDR1 SQVTM, CDR2 ANQGSEA. The V end lost 8 bases, the J end lost 1 base, and 14 bases lay between the germline ends. CDR3 nucleotide sequence: TGCAGCCCGTCGAGAGACAGGAACACTGAAGCTTTCTTT. Translation: CSPSRDRNTEAFF.

The chain combines TRBV30 with TRBJ2-1, with D perhaps matching TRBD1 or TRBD2 (6 bases each). V was cut by 6 bases and J by 6 bases, with 15 bases left in between. Germline V gives CDR1 GTSNPN, CDR2 SVGIG (reference sequence). This CDR3 has 13 residues. CDR3 amino acids: CACLGAGINEQFF. CDR3 in DNA: TGTGCCTGCCTGGGGGCGGGAATCAATGAGCAGTTCTTC.

The genes are TRBV18 and TRBJ1-1; 8 bases line up with TRBD1. This CDR3 has 15 amino acids. Germline CDR1 KGHSH, CDR2 LQKENI. The J segment lost 5 bases and the V segment lost 1 base, leaving 6 bases of the junction unmatched. Written as DNA, the CDR3 is TGTGCCAGCTCACCACGGCAACAGGGGGTTACTGAAGCTTTCTTT. It specifies CASSPRQQGVTEAFF.

The chain uses TRBV4-1 and TRBJ2-3; D may be TRBD1 (7 bases). Germline-derived CDR1 and CDR2 are MGHRA and YSYEKL. V was clipped by 0 bases and J by 3 bases, with 19 bases between them. CDR3 length equals 18 residues. The CDR3 DNA reads as TGCGCCAGCAGCCAAGAGGGAGGCCCGGGACAGAGTACAGATACGCAGTATTTT. Amino acids: CASSQEGGPGQSTDTQYF.

The rearrangement links TRBV4-3 to TRBJ2-2; D possibly uses TRBD1 or TRBD2 (6 bases each). The CDR3 sequence is 16 residues long. Germline V gene data show CDR1 as LGHNA and CDR2 as YSLEER. Trimming left V 1 base short and J 6 bases short, with 15 bases between. CDR3 sequence: CASSQGSYGGPGELFF. The CDR3, as DNA: TGCGCCAGCAGCCAAGGGAGCTACGGGGGCCCCGGGGAGCTGTTTTTT.

J is TRBJ2-6 and V is TRBV7-2; tentative D call: TRBD2 (5 bases). CDR3 length equals 17 residues. The V gene lost 1 base and the J gene lost 3 bases, with 13 bases spanning the gap. Germline CDR1 and CDR2: SGHTA and FQGNSA. CDR3 region: CASSLGPRGYGANVLTF. The CDR3 bases are TGTGCCAGCAGCTTAGGCCCACGAGGGTATGGGGCCAACGTCCTGACTTTC.

The rearrangement joins TRBV7-2 to TRBJ1-3; D is unclear. The V gene's germline CDR1 is SGHTA and CDR2 FQGNSA. The length of the CDR3 is 14 residues. V gave up 2 bases and J gave up 0 bases, with 5 bases separating them. The CDR3 loop reads CASSLMTSGNTIYF. The CDR3 DNA reads TGTGCCAGCAGCTTAATGACCTCTGGAAACACCATATATTTT.

The rearrangement uses TRBV5-1 and TRBJ2-6; a possible D gene is TRBD1 (6 bases). In germline, CDR1 is SGHRS, CDR2 YFSETQ. V was trimmed by 4 bases and J by 2 bases, leaving 16 bases between them. The CDR3 extends over 17 amino acids. CDR3 coding DNA: TGCGCCAGCAGCCCGGAGACAGGAGGAGCTGGGGCCAACGTCCTGACTTTC. It encodes CASSPETGGAGANVLTF. Complete variable domain (other parts from reference TRBV5-1 and TRBJ2-6): KAGVTQTPRYLIKTRGQQVTLSCSPISGHRSVSWYQQTPGQGLQFLFEYFSETQRNKGNFPGRFSGRQFSNSRSEMNVSTLELGDSALYLCASSPETGGAGANVLTFGAGSRLTVL.

This clone was found a few times. Other DNA sequences in this sample translate to the same CDR3. The chain is built from TRBV10-3 and TRBJ1-1, with 10 positions matching TRBD1. The CDR3 consists of 14 residues. Unmatched junction bases numbered 4, after V lost 5 bases and J lost 4 bases. Germline V gene lookup returns CDR1 ENHRY and CDR2 SYGVKD. The CDR3 loop reads CAISRDRGGTEAFF. Written as DNA, the CDR3 is TGTGCCATCAGTCGGGACAGGGGTGGCACTGAAGCTTTCTTT.

V and J are TRBV6-5 and TRBJ1-5; D not certain. The CDR3 length is 13 residues. The germline V gene has CDR1 MNHEY and CDR2 SVGAGI. Trimming cost V 0 bases and J 7 bases, with 7 bases left between them. In DNA form, the CDR3 reads TGTGCCAGCAGTTACTCGAAGGAGCAGCCCCAGCATTTT. It yields the protein CASSYSKEQPQHF.

The chain has TRBV5-4 and TRBJ2-1; the D gene could be TRBD1 or TRBD2 (6 bases each). There are 16 residues in the CDR3. CDR1 SGHNT and CDR2 YYREEE come from the germline V gene (reference sequence). V was clipped by 3 bases and J by 5 bases, with 18 bases between them. This CDR3 is CASSWERRGDHNEQFF. For the CDR3, the DNA is TGTGCCAGCAGCTGGGAGAGGAGGGGGGACCACAATGAGCAGTTCTTC.

The rearrangement links TRBV29-1 to TRBJ2-5; the match to TRBD2 covers 8 bases. The J segment lost 2 bases and the V segment lost 7 bases, leaving 3 bases of the junction unmatched. The CDR3 runs to 12 residues. Germline CDR1 SQVTM, CDR2 ANQGSEA. CDR3 protein: CSASGGQETQYF. The DNA for the CDR3 is TGCAGCGCAAGCGGGGGTCAAGAGACCCAGTACTTC. The whole variable domain, filled in from reference TRBV29-1 and TRBJ2-5, reads SAVISQKPSRDICQRGTSLTIQCQVDSQVTMMFWYRQQPGQSLTLIATANQGSEATYESGFVIDKFPISRPNLTFSTLTVSNMSPEDSSIYLCSASGGQETQYFGPGTRLLVL.

This chain links TRBV7-9 with TRBJ2-7; D is uncertain. The germline gives CDR1 SEHNR, CDR2 FQNEAQ (reference sequence). The V end was cut by 5 bases, the J end by 5 bases, with 13 bases between. The CDR3 sequence is 13 residues long. CDR3 amino acids: CASSKRTFDEQYF. The CDR3 DNA follows: TGTGCCAGCAGCAAAAGGACCTTCGACGAGCAGTACTTC.

V gene TRBV29-1 combines with J gene TRBJ2-1; 7 bases are a match to TRBD1. Germline-derived CDR1 and CDR2 are SQVTM and ANQGSEA. V shed 7 bases, J shed 7 bases, and the junction held 4 bases outside the gene matches. The CDR3 length is 11 residues. The CDR3 region is CSGHRGNEQFF. Here the CDR3 DNA reads TGCAGCGGGCACAGGGGAAATGAGCAGTTCTTC.

The chain is built from TRBV29-1 and TRBJ1-2, with D perhaps matching TRBD1 (5 bases). The length of the CDR3 is 10 residues. V lost 5 bases, J lost 5 bases, and 6 bases lay in between. Germline lookup yields CDR1 SQVTM and CDR2 ANQGSEA. CDR3 amino acids: CSVSGYGYTF. CDR3 bases: TGCAGCGTTTCAGGGTATGGCTACACCTTC.

The rearrangement links TRBV6-1 to TRBJ2-7; the match to TRBD1 covers 7 bases. Germline CDR1 reads MNHNS; CDR2 reads SASEGT. This CDR3 has 15 residues. Unmatched junction bases numbered 15, after V lost 6 bases and J lost 7 bases. CDR3 in amino acids: CASRGQRVTAWEQYF. DNA of the CDR3: TGTGCCAGCAGGGGACAGCGAGTTACGGCCTGGGAGCAGTACTTC.

V gene TRBV6-1 combines with J gene TRBJ1-2; no definite D call. Per germline, CDR1 MNHNS and CDR2 SASEGT. This CDR3 region has 13 residues. V was shortened by 2 bases and J by 7 bases, with 11 bases between the two germline ends. In DNA, the CDR3 is TGTGCCAGCAGTGAACTTGGACTTGTTGGCTACACCTTC. It yields the protein CASSELGLVGYTF.

The chain is built from TRBV5-5 and TRBJ2-3, with 11 bases aligning to TRBD2. V gave up 4 bases and J gave up 2 bases; unmatched junction bases: 3. This CDR3 is 15 amino acids long. Germline lookup yields CDR1 SGHKS and CDR2 YYEKEE (reference sequence). The CDR3 sequence is CASSKGLAATDTQYF. CDR3 nucleotide sequence: TGTGCCAGCAGCAAGGGACTAGCGGCCACAGATACGCAGTATTTT. The complete variable domain, with remaining parts taken from reference TRBV5-5 and TRBJ2-3, reads DAGVTQSPTHLIKTRGQQVTLRCSPISGHKSVSWYQQVLGQGPQFIFQYYEKEERGRGNFPDRFSARQFPNYSSELNVNALLLGDSALYLCASSKGLAATDTQYFGPGTRLTVL.

V usage is TRBV7-7 and J usage is TRBJ2-1; D is unresolved. CDR1 SSHAT and CDR2 FNYEAQ come from the germline V gene (reference sequence). The V end was cut by 5 bases, the J end by 7 bases, with 12 bases between. This CDR3 is 13 amino acids long. CDR3 protein: CASSPLGGNEQFF. CDR3 coding DNA: TGTGCCAGCAGCCCGTTGGGTGGAAATGAGCAGTTCTTC.

This clone appeared once. This chain's CDR3 is CASSARTGDEQYF. DNA for the CDR3: TGTGCCAGCAGCGCCAGGACAGGGGACGAGCAGTACTTC. This chain connects TRBV11-1 to TRBJ2-7; 9 bases are shared with TRBD1. The CDR3 length is 13 residues. J was trimmed by 5 bases and V by 5 bases; bases with no gene match: 4. Germline CDR1 reads SGHAT; CDR2 reads FQDESV (reference sequence).

The chain employs TRBV6-1 and TRBJ1-1; D gene uncertain. V was trimmed by 10 bases and J by 6 bases, leaving 9 bases between them. CDR1 MNHNS and CDR2 SASEGT come from the germline V gene. The CDR3 totals 10 residues. The CDR3 loop is CAILRAEAFF. The CDR3 region has the DNA TGTGCCATCCTAAGGGCTGAAGCTTTCTTT.

The chain is built from TRBV7-2 and TRBJ1-4, with 9 positions matching TRBD1. Looked up from germline, CDR1 is SGHTA and CDR2 is FQGNSA. V trimming: 1 base; J trimming: 7 bases; junction bases outside the gene matches: 4. The length of the CDR3 is 15 residues. CDR3 nucleotides: TGTGCCAGCAGCTTAGGGGGACAGGGTTTTGAAAAACTGTTTTTT. Translated, it gives CASSLGGQGFEKLFF.

The V call is TRBV10-3, the J call TRBJ2-6, with D perhaps TRBD1 (5 bases). In germline, CDR1 is ENHRY, CDR2 SYGVKD. The CDR3 spans 16 residues. Trimming removed 4 bases from V and 0 bases from J, with 10 bases in between. In nucleotides, the CDR3 is TGTGCCATCAGTGGGGGCAGGGTCTCTGGGGCCAACGTCCTGACTTTC. Encoded protein: CAISGGRVSGANVLTF.

The chain recombines TRBV6-4 with TRBJ2-3; weak D call: TRBD1 (6 bases). CDR3 length equals 14 residues. The germline gives CDR1 MRHNA, CDR2 SNTAGT. The ends were cut back, 5 bases at V and 4 bases at J, with 13 bases in the middle. The CDR3 protein is CASSPGQISDTQYF. The CDR3, as DNA: TGTGCCAGCAGTCCCGGACAGATTTCAGATACGCAGTATTTT.

This clone was counted a few times. The CDR3 loop is CASSLVGDPTNTGELFF. In DNA, the CDR3 is TGCGCCAGCAGCTTGGTGGGGGACCCTACGAACACCGGGGAGCTGTTTTTT. The chain uses TRBV5-1 and TRBJ2-2; perhaps D is TRBD1 or TRBD2 (5 bases each). V was trimmed by 0 bases and J by 0 bases, leaving 12 bases between them. The CDR3 runs 17 residues. CDR1 SGHRS and CDR2 YFSETQ come from the germline V gene.

V and J are TRBV11-1 and TRBJ1-2; D is perhaps TRBD1 (5 bases). V gave up 5 bases and J gave up 2 bases, with 12 bases separating them. The CDR3 loop spans 14 amino acids. Germline values: CDR1 SGHAT, CDR2 FQDESV (reference sequence). CDR3 sequence: CASSTGTVNYGYTF. The CDR3 coding sequence is TGTGCCAGCAGCACCGGGACGGTCAACTATGGCTACACCTTC.

The V and J genes are TRBV25-1 and TRBJ2-3; perhaps D is TRBD1 or TRBD2 (5 bases each). V was cut by 1 base and J by 2 bases, with 16 bases left in between. The CDR3 covers 17 residues. CDR1 is MGHDK, CDR2 SYGVNS, per germline. The CDR3 nucleotides are TGTGCCAGCAGTGAATTAGGAAGGGGACCGTCCACAGATACGCAGTATTTT. Its translation is CASSELGRGPSTDTQYF. Looking up the rest from reference TRBV25-1 and TRBJ2-3 gives the full variable domain: EADIYQTPRYLVIGTGKKITLECSQTMGHDKMYWYQQDPGMELHLIHYSYGVNSTEKGDLSSESTVSRIRTEHFPLTLESARPSHTSQYLCASSELGRGPSTDTQYFGPGTRLTVL.

V is TRBV11-2 and J is TRBJ2-7; possibly TRBD1 or TRBD2 for D (5 bases each). In germline, CDR1 is SGHAT, CDR2 FQNNGV. The CDR3 sequence is 13 residues long. V lost 3 bases to trimming and J lost 8 bases, with 14 bases between them. CDR3 region: CASSLAGAPQQYF. The CDR3 nucleotides read TGTGCCAGCAGCTTGGCCGGGGCCCCTCAGCAGTACTTC.

This sequence joins TRBV2 and TRBJ2-7; possibly TRBD1 for D (5 bases). Germline V gene data show CDR1 as SNHLY and CDR2 as FYNNEI. Trimming removed 4 bases from V and 0 bases from J, with 10 bases in between. This CDR3 has 14 amino acids. CDR3: CASSASTASYEQYF. The CDR3 coding sequence is TGTGCCAGCAGTGCATCGACAGCCTCCTACGAGCAGTACTTC.